This T cell receptor beta chain emerged from a study of blood T cell repertoires in COVID-19. The wider study: PBMCs, B-cell-depleted T cells, or T cells were the source of the cDNA or gDNA that made up the material.

As processed by the authors: Reference gene primers were amplified, and this amplification served to estimate nucleated cell counts. Sequencing was performed with immunoSEQ multiplex PCR; in TCRdb, only in-frame clones are kept and a portion is missing. V and J calls and clone size come straight from that table; D and trimming were deduced from the DNA. The sample lists hundreds of thousands of clones, about four fifths occurring once. The germline V gene encodes CDR1 LNHDA and CDR2 SQIVND (reference sequence). Trimming cost V 3 bases and J 4 bases, with 15 bases left between them. This CDR3 has 15 residues.

The source is a woman aged 80 or over with acute or convalescent COVID-19. The chain has TRBV19 and TRBJ1-2; D possibly corresponds to TRBD1 (5 bases). Input material: peripheral blood. DNA of the CDR3: TGTGCCAGTAGTATCTTGGGGGGAGGGCTCTATGGCTACACCTTC. It codes for CASSILGGGLYGYTF. Filled out from reference TRBV19 and TRBJ1-2, the complete variable domain reads DGGITQSPKYLFRKEGQNVTLSCEQNLNHDAMYWYRQDPGQGLRLIYYSQIVNDFQKGDIAEGYSVSREKKESFPLTVTSAQKNPTAFYLCASSILGGGLYGYTFGSGTRLTVV.